This T cell receptor beta chain is from a study of blood T cells in healthy people across ages. Study findings and constraints: Long-lived donors had more naive CD4+ cells and higher diversity than aged donors.

Every donor contributed roughly 10 milliliters of peripheral blood by blood draw. A second PCR, run for 7 to 11 cycles, used a sample-barcoded 5' primer plus a J-beta primer mix. Every sample produced at least 2.5 million CDR3-containing paired-end reads. TCRdb re-called the 5' RACE reads through MiXCR, storing one row per CDR3 protein. Of 700,000 to 800,000 distinct CDR3 sequences in the sample, 43% were seen once. This clonotype appeared a few times. As yet, its antigen is unknown. The source of this sequence is a woman in her fifties or sixties in good health. The sequencing sample was made of blood.

The CDR3 reads CASSQDLAAGTQYF. The CDR3 bases are TGTGCCAGCAGCCAAGATTTGGCGGCTGGGACCCAGTACTTC. The V call is TRBV3-1, the J call TRBJ2-5; D ambiguous. The CDR3 consists of 14 residues. V lost 0 bases and J lost 7, with 12 bases in between. CDR1 is LGHDT, CDR2 YNNKEL, per germline (reference sequence).